Listed below are T cell receptor beta chains from one sample, sequenced in a study of shared clonotypes between healthy human individuals. Assay used: immunoSEQ multiplex PCR; TCRdb lists only in-frame clones, some missing. This table holds about 710,000 clones, roughly two thirds found once. Specimen: memory CD4+ T cells sorted from blood. All receptors come from a woman under 40 in good health. Each CDR3 is given with its conserved first and last residue. A D gene is named only where the DNA matches it firmly. Clone size is not always given. Where it is, it says once, few, many or a class for expanded clones.

abundance	d_gene	j_gene	v_gene	CDR3nt	CDR3aa
NA	TRBD1	TRBJ1-2	TRBV10-3	TGTGCCATCAGTGAGCGGGGGACAGACTATGGCTACACCTTC	CAISERGTDYGYTF
NA	NA	TRBJ2-7	TRBV5-4	TGTGCCAGCAGACCAGAAGGAGGGCGGGACGAGCAGTACTTC	CASRPEGGRDEQYF
many	NA	TRBJ2-3	TRBV10-2	TGCGCCAGCAGTGAATCCTCGGGTTGGGGCACAGATACGCAGTATTTT	CASSESSGWGTDTQYF
NA	TRBD1	TRBJ1-5	TRBV2	TGTGCCAGCAGTGTGGAGACAGGGATCAATCAGCCCCAGCATTTT	CASSVETGINQPQHF
NA	TRBD1	TRBJ2-7	TRBV5-6	TGTGCCAGCAGCTTGACGACAGGGGATTCGTACGAGCAGTACTTC	CASSLTTGDSYEQYF
NA	NA	TRBJ2-7	TRBV6-5	TGTGCCAGCAGTGAAACAGCTTTCTCCTACGAGCAGTACTTC	CASSETAFSYEQYF
NA	NA	TRBJ2-2	TRBV5-4	TGTGCCAGCAGCATAGAAGGAGCGAACACCGGGGAGCTGTTTTTT	CASSIEGANTGELFF
few	NA	TRBJ1-2	TRBV28	TGTGCCAGTCGTCGGGGGGCTGGCTACACCTTC	CASRRGAGYTF
NA	TRBD1	TRBJ2-7	TRBV5-1	TGCGCCAGCAGCCCAAGGACAGGAAGTTACGAGCAGTACTTC	CASSPRTGSYEQYF
NA	NA	TRBJ1-5	TRBV6-5	TGTGCCAGCAGTAAGACAAGTCCGGTAGAGCAGCCCCAGCATTTT	CASSKTSPVEQPQHF
once	NA	TRBJ2-3	TRBV7-8	TGTGCCAGCAGCTTATCTCTAGCCCAGAGCACAGATACGCAGTATTTT	CASSLSLAQSTDTQYF